This entry describes one TCR beta chain. V dropped 5 bases and J dropped 4 bases, with 14 bases sitting between them. Germline-derived CDR1 and CDR2 are SGHVS and FQNEAQ. This CDR3 is 14 amino acids long. This sample is part of a study of blood T cell repertoires in COVID-19. Whole-study context: Both acute and convalescent COVID-19 samples were obtained from the United States, Italy and Spain. The analysed material was cDNA or gDNA that came from T cells, B-cell-depleted T cells, or PBMCs.

The authors' processing: Cell counts per sample came from amplifying reference gene primers. Generated by immunoSEQ multiplex PCR, the TCRdb table keeps only in-frame clones and is missing some. From that table come the V and J calls and clone size; the DNA was used to work out D and trimming. This table holds about 82,000 clones, approximately 79% found once. Material: peripheral blood. The chain links TRBV7-8 to TRBJ2-5, with a weak D call TRBD1 (6 bases). This sequence was found in a human donor with acute or convalescent COVID-19. The donor label of this sample is uncertain. The CDR3 nucleotides read TGTGCCAGCAGCGGACGAAGACAGGTAGAGACCCAGTACTTC. It yields the protein CASSGRRQVETQYF.